A selection of T cell receptor beta chains follows, all from one sample in a study of blood T cell repertoires in COVID-19. Measured with immunoSEQ multiplex PCR; TCRdb has only the in-frame clones, and not every one. Found here are some 200,000 clones, approximately 90% of them singletons; the top ten hold approximately 0.5%. The sample taken for sequencing was peripheral blood. The receptors were gathered from a man in his fifties or sixties with acute or convalescent COVID-19. CDR3s include the opening cysteine and the closing phenylalanine or tryptophan. The D gene is left open where the match is weak. Not all rows give a size; the values are once, few, many and, for expanded clones, a class.

15	TRBJ2-5	NA	TRBD1	TRBV27	TGTGCCAGCAGTTCCGGAACAGGGGGTGGGGAGACCCAGTACTTC	CASSSGTGGGETQYF
13	TRBJ2-7	NA	NA	TRBV6-5	TGTGCCAGCAGCCAGGATGGCTCCTACGAGCAGTACTTC	CASSQDGSYEQYF
15	TRBJ2-1	NA	TRBD2	TRBV27	TGTGCCAGCAGTTCCTTAGCGGGAGGGGACAATGAGCAGTTCTTC	CASSSLAGGDNEQFF
17	TRBJ2-1	NA	NA	TRBV10-3	TGTGCCATCAGCCCTTCACCCGGGACTGAAACCTACAATGAGCAGTTCTTC	CAISPSPGTETYNEQFF
15	TRBJ2-1	NA	TRBD2	TRBV11-2	TGTGCCAGCAGCTTAAGACTAGCGGGGGGAGATGAGCAGTTCTTC	CASSLRLAGGDEQFF
15	TRBJ1-6	NA	NA	TRBV5-1	TGCGCCAGCAGTCCGCAGGCTACGGCAGGTTCACCCCTCCACTTT	CASSPQATAGSPLHF
19	TRBJ1-1	NA	NA	TRBV7-2	TGTGCCAGCAGCTTATTGTCGGTGACAGGCCTCTTCGGAGGCACTGAAGCTTTCTTT	CASSLLSVTGLFGGTEAFF
13	TRBJ1-2	once	NA	TRBV19	TGTGCCAGTAGCCTGGGGGGGCTCTATGGCTACACCTTC	CASSLGGLYGYTF
15	TRBJ2-2	NA	NA	TRBV3-1/TRBV3-2	TGTGCCAGCAGCCCGTTGGACAAGAACACCGGGGAGCTGTTTTTT	CASSPLDKNTGELFF
13	TRBJ2-5	few	NA	TRBV6-2/TRBV6-3	TGTGCCAGCAGTCCCCGGGGGGCTGAGACCCAGTACTTC	CASSPRGAETQYF
15	TRBJ2-7	NA	NA	TRBV7-2	TGTGCCAGCAGTAAAGAGGGACTTGGATCCTACGAGCAGTACTTC	CASSKEGLGSYEQYF
14	TRBJ2-2	NA	TRBD1	TRBV29-1	TGCAGCGCCCGGGACGTAGGGGGCCCCGGGGAGCTGTTTTTT	CSARDVGGPGELFF
16	TRBJ2-1	NA	NA	TRBV7-6	TGTGCCAGCAGCTTAGAAGGATTAGGGGTTTACAATGAGCAGTTCTTC	CASSLEGLGVYNEQFF
14	TRBJ2-7	once	TRBD2	TRBV29-1	TGCAGCGTAGCAAGACTAGCGAGACCCTACGAGCAGTACTTC	CSVARLARPYEQYF
13	TRBJ2-5	NA	TRBD1	TRBV6-5	TGTGCCAGCAAGGCAGGGGGCTTTGAGACCCAGTACTTC	CASKAGGFETQYF
14	TRBJ1-3	NA	NA	TRBV28	TGTGCCAGCAGTTCAGGGTCCGAACGGGTCACCATATATTTT	CASSSGSERVTIYF
15	TRBJ1-4	once	TRBD1	TRBV5-1	TGCGCCAGCATGAATACAGGGGTAACTAATGAAAAACTGTTTTTT	CASMNTGVTNEKLFF
14	TRBJ2-7	NA	NA	TRBV7-3	TGTGCCAGCAGCCGCGGGCCCTCCTCCTACGAGCAGTACTTC	CASSRGPSSYEQYF
13	TRBJ2-5	NA	TRBD2	TRBV27	TGTGCCAGCAGCCGACTAGCGCTAGAGACCCAGTACTTC	CASSRLALETQYF
15	TRBJ2-3	NA	TRBD1	TRBV24-1	TGTGCCACCAGTGATGTGGGACAGGGAAGAGATACGCAGTATTTT	CATSDVGQGRDTQYF
14	TRBJ2-1	NA	TRBD2	TRBV11-1	TGTGCCAGCAGCTTAGGTCTAGCGGGAAATGAGCAGTTCTTC	CASSLGLAGNEQFF
14	TRBJ2-5	NA	NA	TRBV19	TGTGCCAGTAGTATAGCGACAGTACAAGAGACCCAGTACTTC	CASSIATVQETQYF
13	TRBJ1-4	NA	NA	TRBV7-2	TGTGCCAGCAGCCCCGGTAGAGATGAAAAACTGTTTTTT	CASSPGRDEKLFF
11	TRBJ1-2	NA	NA	TRBV30	TGTGCCTGGCAAGTGGGGGGATCGTCCCACTTC	CAWQVGGSSHF
14	TRBJ2-3	NA	TRBD1	TRBV6-5	TGTGCCAGCAGGAGGACAGGGAACACAGATACGCAGTATTTT	CASRRTGNTDTQYF
13	TRBJ1-2	NA	NA	TRBV28	TGTGCCACCAGGTTCGCGCCTAACTATGGCTACACCTTC	CATRFAPNYGYTF
13	TRBJ2-1	NA	TRBD1	TRBV7-8	TGTGCACTCCGGGACAGACCCTGGGATGAGCAGTTCTTC	CALRDRPWDEQFF
16	TRBJ2-1	NA	TRBD1	TRBV4-2	TGTGCCAGCAGCCCGAATCCGGGACAGGGCCCCAATGAGCAGTTCTTC	CASSPNPGQGPNEQFF
13	TRBJ1-5	NA	NA	TRBV29-1	TGCAGCGTGGCCGAGGCCCCCAGCCAGCCCCAGCATTTT	CSVAEAPSQPQHF
16	TRBJ2-2	NA	TRBD2	TRBV9	TGTGCCAGCAGCGCACTAGCGGGAGGAGTCCCCGGGGAGCTGTTTTTT	CASSALAGGVPGELFF
15	TRBJ2-5	NA	NA	TRBV5-4	TGTGCCAGCAGCCCCAGAGGACAGCTTCAAGAGACCCAGTACTTC	CASSPRGQLQETQYF
13	TRBJ1-1	NA	NA	TRBV19	TGTGCCAGTAGTATAGATCTATCTCCCGAAGTAATCTTT	CASSIDLSPEVIF